A single sample is the source of the 14 T cell receptor beta chains below, sequenced in a study of T cell responses to AZD1222 COVID-19 vaccine. Assay used: immunoSEQ multiplex PCR; TCRdb lists only in-frame clones, some missing. The sample holds 100,000 or so clones, 90% seen once. The sample was peripheral blood, taken on day 0 of AZD1222 vaccination. The receptor set was obtained from an adult in good health.

This chain joins TRBV28 and TRBJ2-3; D is possibly TRBD2 (5 bases). The CDR3 runs to 14 residues. Germline V CDR1 and CDR2: MDHEN, SYDVKM. Trimming stripped 3 bases from V and 5 bases from J, with 12 bases between. The CDR3 DNA reads as TGTGCCAGCAGTTTCAACGGGAATCGAGATACGCAGTATTTT. This codes for CASSFNGNRDTQYF.

The CDR3 DNA follows: TGTGCCAGCTCACCAGGGACAGGGGGTCGGGAGACCCAGTACTTC. Its translation: CASSPGTGGRETQYF. The genes are TRBV18 and TRBJ2-5; TRBD1 agrees at 11 bases. From germline, CDR1 is KGHSH and CDR2 LQKENI. V shed 2 bases, J shed 5 bases, and the junction held 4 bases outside the gene matches. The CDR3 contains 15 residues. The variable domain in full, completed from reference TRBV18 and TRBJ2-5, reads NAGVMQNPRHLVRRRGQEARLRCSPMKGHSHVYWYRQLPEEGLKFMVYLQKENIIDESGMPKERFSAEFPKEGPSILRIQQVVRGDSAAYFCASSPGTGGRETQYFGPGTRLLVL.

V gene TRBV5-1 combines with J gene TRBJ2-3; D may correspond to TRBD1 or TRBD2 (5 bases each). This CDR3 has 15 residues. CDR1 is SGHRS and CDR2 is YFSETQ in the germline V gene. Trimming removed 0 bases at V and 3 bases at J, with 11 bases between. CDR3 loop: CASSLVGESTDTQYF. CDR3 coding DNA: TGCGCCAGCAGCTTGGTGGGGGAAAGTACAGATACGCAGTATTTT.

The chain has TRBV5-6 and TRBJ2-1; 7 positions match TRBD1. The CDR3 has 15 amino acids. Per germline, CDR1 SGHDT and CDR2 YYEEEE. The J segment lost 4 bases and the V segment lost 4 bases, leaving 8 bases of the junction unmatched. CDR3 sequence: CASSPTGSPYNEQFF. The CDR3 coding sequence is TGTGCCAGCAGCCCGACAGGGAGTCCGTACAATGAGCAGTTCTTC.

This clone appeared a single time. V and J are TRBV6-5 and TRBJ2-7; TRBD1 aligns across 8 bases. Germline-derived CDR1 and CDR2 are MNHEY and SVGAGI. Trimming at V came to 6 bases and at J to 5 bases, leaving 3 bases not matched to a gene. The CDR3 has 12 amino acids. CDR3 sequence (DNA): TGTGCCAGCAGCGAGACAGGGGACGAGCAGTACTTC. Amino acids: CASSETGDEQYF.

This sequence joins TRBV11-2 and TRBJ2-7; TRBD1 might be the D (5 bases). V was pared by 7 bases and J by 3 bases, with 10 bases between. Germline assignment: CDR1 SGHAT and CDR2 FQNNGV. CDR3 size: 12 residues. CDR3 loop: CASKGRNYEQYF. Here the CDR3 DNA reads TGTGCCAGCAAGGGGCGGAACTACGAGCAGTACTTC.

The V and J genes are TRBV7-9 and TRBJ2-7, with a tentative D call TRBD2 (6 bases). The V gene's germline CDR1 is SEHNR and CDR2 FQNEAQ (reference sequence). This CDR3 is built from 15 residues. The V end lost 5 bases, the J end lost 3 bases, and 17 bases lay between the germline ends. CDR3 coding DNA: TGTGCCAGCAGCCCTCCCGGGCGGGGCCTCTACGAGCAGTACTTC. Translating it yields CASSPPGRGLYEQYF.

V and J are TRBV5-6 and TRBJ1-2; 8 bases fit TRBD1. This CDR3 is built from 17 residues. From germline, CDR1 is SGHDT and CDR2 YYEEEE. V lost 3 bases to trimming and J lost 1 base; unmatched junction nucleotides: 11. This CDR3 reads CASSYLRQGMGNYGYTF. In nucleotides, the CDR3 is TGTGCCAGCAGCTACCTCAGACAGGGGATGGGTAACTATGGCTACACCTTC.

This chain connects TRBV5-1 to TRBJ1-2, with 10 bases identical to TRBD1. Losses at the gene ends were 2 bases for V and 11 bases for J; bases not matched to a gene: 9. Germline CDR1 SGHRS, CDR2 YFSETQ. CDR3 length: 14 amino acids. The CDR3 loop reads CASSFRGTGDYYTF. In DNA form, the CDR3 reads TGCGCCAGCAGCTTTCGCGGGACAGGGGATTATTACACCTTC.

This clone appeared once. This sequence joins TRBV30 and TRBJ2-3; 12 bases fit TRBD2. In germline, CDR1 is GTSNPN, CDR2 SVGIG (reference sequence). CDR3 length: 16 residues. V shed 2 bases and J 10 bases; nucleotides not matched to a gene: 13. Here the CDR3 reads CAWSTRTSGTSGAQYF. The CDR3 nucleotides are TGTGCCTGGAGTACGAGGACTAGCGGGACCAGTGGGGCGCAGTATTTT.

The rearrangement uses TRBV2 and TRBJ1-1; the D gene is possibly TRBD1 (5 bases). Germline loops: CDR1 SNHLY, CDR2 FYNNEI. The CDR3 totals 13 residues. The ends were cut back, 5 bases at V and 3 bases at J, with 10 bases in the middle. This CDR3 is CASSRQGDTEAFF. The CDR3 bases are TGTGCCAGCAGTCGGCAGGGAGACACTGAAGCTTTCTTT.

This chain joins TRBV13 and TRBJ2-3; D is uncertain. The CDR3 is 11 amino acids. Germline CDR1 and CDR2: PRHDT and FYEKMQ (reference sequence). The V end was cut by 1 base, the J end by 14 bases, with 10 bases between. In nucleotides, the CDR3 is TGTGCCAGCAGCTTAGATCAAAGATGGTATTTT. This codes for CASSLDQRWYF.

This chain connects TRBV7-9 to TRBJ2-3; 7 bases map to TRBD1. V lost 4 bases to trimming and J lost 6 bases; unmatched junction nucleotides: 7. This CDR3 comprises 14 residues. The V gene's germline CDR1 is SEHNR and CDR2 FQNEAQ (reference sequence). The CDR3: CASSWETGADTQYF. CDR3 DNA: TGTGCCAGCAGCTGGGAAACAGGGGCCGATACGCAGTATTTT. The complete variable domain, with remaining parts taken from reference TRBV7-9 and TRBJ2-3, reads DTGVSQNPRHKITKRGQNVTFRCDPISEHNRLYWYRQTLGQGPEFLTYFQNEAQLEKSRLLSDRFSAERPKGSFSTLEIQRTEQGDSAMYLCASSWETGADTQYFGPGTRLTVL.

This clone was counted many times. The rearrangement joins TRBV19 to TRBJ1-5; 9 bases map to TRBD1. The J segment lost 1 base and the V segment lost 8 bases, leaving 12 bases of the junction unmatched. Per the germline V gene, CDR1 is LNHDA and CDR2 is SQIVND (reference sequence). The CDR3 runs to 17 residues. The CDR3 nucleotides are TGTGCCAGTGATGGGGGTTCGGACAGGGGCAGCAATCAGCCCCAGCATTTT. Amino acids: CASDGGSDRGSNQPQHF.